This T cell receptor (beta chain) stems from a study of human T cells and chemical hapten exposure. This CDR3 is built from 16 residues. The ends lost 6 bases at V and 1 base at J; junction bases unmatched: 10. Looked up from germline, CDR1 is SGHTA and CDR2 is FQGNSA. MiXCR, run by TCRdb on the RACE reads, gives a single entry per CDR3 protein. The table lists about 100,000 distinct CDR3 sequences, about 10% of them singletons, with 2.2% in the top ten. The time point was: patch test 1, 2 weeks after DPC sensitization. Indicated treatment: therapeutic diphenylcyclopropenone sensitization with weekly scalp DPC.

V gene TRBV7-2 combines with J gene TRBJ2-3; TRBD2 agrees at 7 bases. This sequence originates from a man aged 35 to 55 with alopecia areata. Some clones in this sample may be carry-over from other donors' samples. Specimen: whole blood, collected in connection with sensitization to the hapten diphenylcyclopropenone (DPC). CDR3 residues: CASRPTSARGTDTQYF. The CDR3 nucleotides are TGTGCCAGCAGACCCACTAGCGCGAGGGGCACAGATACGCAGTATTTT.